This TCR beta chain derives from a study of human T cells and chemical hapten exposure. Whole-study context: How much TCR each sample yielded varied, mostly because pooled library volumes differed slightly.

Documented time point: patch test 1, 2 weeks after DPC sensitization. Documented treatment: therapeutic diphenylcyclopropenone sensitization with weekly scalp DPC. TCRdb independently ran MiXCR on the RACE reads; one entry per CDR3 protein. The sample carries 300,000 to 350,000 distinct CDR3 sequences, approximately 6.9% recorded once. The sample holds many counts of this clonotype. CDR1 and CDR2 from the germline V gene are SGDLS and YYNGEE. The CDR3 totals 16 residues. The V segment lost 0 bases and the J segment 2 bases; nucleotides outside the gene matches: 4. Sequencing used whole blood, obtained in connection with sensitization to the hapten diphenylcyclopropenone (DPC). The TCR comes from a woman aged 18-29 years with alopecia areata. Some clones in this sample may be carry-over from other donors' samples. This rearrangement joins TRBV9 to TRBJ2-2; 7 nucleotides match TRBD2. DNA for the CDR3: TGTGCCAGCAGCGTAGCCAGCGGGGCAAACACCGGGGAGCTGTTTTTT. Translating it yields CASSVASGANTGELFF.